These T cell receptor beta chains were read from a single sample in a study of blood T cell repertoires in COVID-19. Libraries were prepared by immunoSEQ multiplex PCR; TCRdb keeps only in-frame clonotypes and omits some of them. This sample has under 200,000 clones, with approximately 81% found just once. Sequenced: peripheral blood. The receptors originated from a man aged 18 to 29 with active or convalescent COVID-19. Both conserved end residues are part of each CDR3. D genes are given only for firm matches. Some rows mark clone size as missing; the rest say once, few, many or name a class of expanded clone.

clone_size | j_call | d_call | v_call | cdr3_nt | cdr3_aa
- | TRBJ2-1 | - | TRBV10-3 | TGTGCCATCAGTGAGGGTCGGCAGGGGATATACAATGAGCAGTTCTTC | CAISEGRQGIYNEQFF
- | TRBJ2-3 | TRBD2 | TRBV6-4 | TGTGCCAGCAGTGACTCGACTAGCGGGGGGCCAGGTACGCAGTATTTT | CASSDSTSGGPGTQYF
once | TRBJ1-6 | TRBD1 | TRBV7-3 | TGTGCCAGCAGCGCCTCCGGGACAGGGATTTCACCCCTCCACTTT | CASSASGTGISPLHF
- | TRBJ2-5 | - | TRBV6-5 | TGTGCCAGCAGTTACCGGAGGGGCGGAGAAAAAGAGACCCAGTACTTC | CASSYRRGGEKETQYF
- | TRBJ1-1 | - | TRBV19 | TGTGCCAGTAGTATAGGACAGATTAATCAAGCTTTCTTT | CASSIGQINQAFF
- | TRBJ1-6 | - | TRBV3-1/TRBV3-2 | TGTGCCAGCAGCTTTTATTTCATACATCATAATTCACCCCTCCACTTT | CASSFYFIHHNSPLHF
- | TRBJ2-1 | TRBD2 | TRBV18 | TGTGCCAGCTCACCTTTAGCGGGGTGGCAGTTCTTC | CASSPLAGWQFF
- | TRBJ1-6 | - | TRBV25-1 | TGTGCCAGCAGTGAAGGTTGGGGGGGAAGTTCACCCCTCCACTTT | CASSEGWGGSSPLHF
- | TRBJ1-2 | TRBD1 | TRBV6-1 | TGTGCCAGCAGTGCCTCATTAGGGACAGGGCGTTATGGCTACACCTTC | CASSASLGTGRYGYTF
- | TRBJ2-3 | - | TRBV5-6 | TGTGCCAGCAGCTTGGGTTGGCAGGCTAGCACAGATACGCAGTATTTT | CASSLGWQASTDTQYF
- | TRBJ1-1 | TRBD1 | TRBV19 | TGTGCCAGTAGGCAGACAGGGACTAACACTGAAGCTTTCTTT | CASRQTGTNTEAFF
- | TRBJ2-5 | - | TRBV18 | TGTGCCAGCTCACAAGGGGACACCTCACAAGAGACCCAGTACTTC | CASSQGDTSQETQYF
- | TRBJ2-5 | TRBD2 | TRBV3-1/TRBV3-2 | TGTGCCAGCAGCCAAGATAGCGGGGCCACGGGCAGGTCCCAGTACTTC | CASSQDSGATGRSQYF
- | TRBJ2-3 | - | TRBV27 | TGTGCCAGCAGATTCCTAGTAAACACAGATACGCAGTATTTT | CASRFLVNTDTQYF
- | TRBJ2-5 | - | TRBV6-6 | TGTGCCAGCAGTTACTCAACAGTTACGGAGACCCAGTACTTC | CASSYSTVTETQYF
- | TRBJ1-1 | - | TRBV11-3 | TGTGCCAGCAGCGTCACCAGGGGCACTGAAGCTTTCTTT | CASSVTRGTEAFF
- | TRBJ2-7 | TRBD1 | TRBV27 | TGTGCCAGCAGTTCACCGGGACAGGGGGCGTATGAGCAGTACTTC | CASSSPGQGAYEQYF
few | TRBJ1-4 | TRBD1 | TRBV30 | TGTGCCTGGAGTTATCAGGGGGTCGGAAGTGAAAAACTGTTTTTT | CAWSYQGVGSEKLFF
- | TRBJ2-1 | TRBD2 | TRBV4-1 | TGCGCCAGCAGCCAAGGACTAGCGGGGGGCAATGAGCAGTTCTTC | CASSQGLAGGNEQFF
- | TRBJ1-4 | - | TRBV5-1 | TGCGCCAGCAGCTTGGTGGGCAGGGGTGATGAAAAACTGTTTTTT | CASSLVGRGDEKLFF
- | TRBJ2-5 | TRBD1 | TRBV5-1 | TGCGCCAGCAGCTTGGGAGGGACAGGGACGGAGACCCAGTACTTC | CASSLGGTGTETQYF
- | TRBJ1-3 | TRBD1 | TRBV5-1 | TGCGCCAGCAGCTTGAGAGGGGACAGGGCTTCCTCTGGAAACACCATATATTTT | CASSLRGDRASSGNTIYF
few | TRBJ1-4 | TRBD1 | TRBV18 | TGTGCCAGCTCACAATGGACAGGGGTTGAAAAACTGTTTTTT | CASSQWTGVEKLFF
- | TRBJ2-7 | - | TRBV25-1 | TGTGCCAGCAGTGACAGGGTTGACGAGCAGTACTTC | CASSDRVDEQYF
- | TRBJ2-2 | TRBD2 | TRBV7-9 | TGTGCCAGCAGCGGTGGACTAGCGGGACTCACCGGGGAGCTGTTTTTT | CASSGGLAGLTGELFF
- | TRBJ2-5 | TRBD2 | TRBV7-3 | TGTGCCAGCAGCCAAACCGGGACTAGAGAGACCCAGTACTTC | CASSQTGTRETQYF
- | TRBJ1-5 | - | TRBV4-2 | TGTGCCAGCAGCCAAGATGAGTCGGCCTCAGAGGGTCAGCCCCAGCATTTT | CASSQDESASEGQPQHF
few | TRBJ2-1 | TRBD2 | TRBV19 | TGTGCCAGTAGCCCCGGTCTCGGGGATAGCGGGAGGCCGTGGGATGAGCAGTTCTTC | CASSPGLGDSGRPWDEQFF
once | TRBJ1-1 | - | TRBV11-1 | TGTGCCAGCAGCCGCGCCGGGACATTAACAGAGGAAGCTTTCTTT | CASSRAGTLTEEAFF
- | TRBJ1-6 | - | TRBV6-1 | TGTGCCAGCAGTTTTCTCAGCTCCTATAATTCACCCCTCCACTTT | CASSFLSSYNSPLHF
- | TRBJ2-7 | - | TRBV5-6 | TGTGCCAGCAGCTTGGAGGGTGGGGCCCTCTACGAGCAGTACTTC | CASSLEGGALYEQYF
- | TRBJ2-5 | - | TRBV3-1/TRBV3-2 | TGTGCCAGCAGCCAAGATCGGCTAGCCCTAGAGACCCAGTACTTC | CASSQDRLALETQYF
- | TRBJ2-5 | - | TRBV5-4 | TGTGCCAGCAGCTCCTTCCGGGGGGCCAACCAAGAGACCCAGTACTTC | CASSSFRGANQETQYF
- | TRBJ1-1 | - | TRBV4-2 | TGTGCCAGCAGCCAAGGTTATGGGGGGGGGAATGAAGCTTTCTTT | CASSQGYGGGNEAFF
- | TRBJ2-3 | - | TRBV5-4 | TGTGCCAGCAGGGAGGGCCTTGGCACAGATACGCAGTATTTT | CASREGLGTDTQYF
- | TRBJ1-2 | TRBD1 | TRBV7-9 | TGTGCCAGCAGCTTCGGGACAGGGCCTGGCTACACCTTC | CASSFGTGPGYTF
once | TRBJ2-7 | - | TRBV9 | TGTGCCAGCAGCGTAGAGGGAGACGAGCAGTACTTC | CASSVEGDEQYF
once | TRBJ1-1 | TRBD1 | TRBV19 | TGTGCCAGTAGTTTAATAGCAGGGGGGAACACTGAAGCTTTCTTT | CASSLIAGGNTEAFF
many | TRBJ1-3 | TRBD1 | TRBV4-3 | TGCGCCAGCAGCCATTCAGGGGGGCCTGGGAGCTCTGGAAACACCATATATTTT | CASSHSGGPGSSGNTIYF
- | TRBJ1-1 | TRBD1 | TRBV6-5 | TGTGCCAGCTCCCAAGACAGGGGTCGCACTGAAGCTTTCTTT | CASSQDRGRTEAFF
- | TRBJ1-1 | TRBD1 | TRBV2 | TGTGCCAGGACAGGGGGCCATGAAGCTTTCTTT | CARTGGHEAFF
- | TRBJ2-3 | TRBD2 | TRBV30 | TGTGCCTGGAGACTAGCGAGCACAGATACGCAGTATTTT | CAWRLASTDTQYF
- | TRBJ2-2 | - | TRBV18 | TGTGCCAGCTCACCACGGACAACGAACACCGGGGAGCTGTTTTTT | CASSPRTTNTGELFF
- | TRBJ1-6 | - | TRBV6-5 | TGTGCCAGCAGCGAGGTGGATAATTCACCCCTCCACTTT | CASSEVDNSPLHF
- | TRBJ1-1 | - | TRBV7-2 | TGTGCCAGCAGGGCCAGGGGTTCCTCTGAAGCTTTCTTT | CASRARGSSEAFF
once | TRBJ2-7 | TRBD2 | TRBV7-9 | TGTGCCAGCAGCTTTGGGACTAGCGGTTCCTACGAGCAGTACTTC | CASSFGTSGSYEQYF
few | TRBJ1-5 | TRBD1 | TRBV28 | TGTGCCAGCAGTCCTGAGGGACAGGGTGGCAATCAGCCCCAGCATTTT | CASSPEGQGGNQPQHF
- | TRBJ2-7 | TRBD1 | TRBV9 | TGTGCCAGCAGCGCGGGACAGTCGTACGAGCAGTACTTC | CASSAGQSYEQYF
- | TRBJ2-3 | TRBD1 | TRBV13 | TGTGCCAGCAGCCCGCGGACAGGGAAGGCAGATACGCAGTATTTT | CASSPRTGKADTQYF
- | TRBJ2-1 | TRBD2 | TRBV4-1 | TGCGCCAGCAGCCAAGATCCTAGCGGGAGGGCCGGGCAGTTCTTC | CASSQDPSGRAGQFF
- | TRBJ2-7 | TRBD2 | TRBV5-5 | TGTGCCAGCAGCAAAGGACTAGCGGCCTACGAGCAGTACTTC | CASSKGLAAYEQYF
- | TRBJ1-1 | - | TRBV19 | TGTGCCAGTAGTATAGGGGGGGTGAACACTGAAGCTTTCTTT | CASSIGGVNTEAFF
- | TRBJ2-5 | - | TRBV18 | TGTGCCAGCTCACCCCCCGGGATAGAAGAGACCCAGTACTTC | CASSPPGIEETQYF
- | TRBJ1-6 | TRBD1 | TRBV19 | TGTGCCAGTAGTATAGCGGACAGGGAGGGGTCACCCCTCCACTTT | CASSIADREGSPLHF
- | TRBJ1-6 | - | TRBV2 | TGTGCCAGCAGTGGGCGGGTTAGCTCCTATAATTCACCCCTCCACTTT | CASSGRVSSYNSPLHF
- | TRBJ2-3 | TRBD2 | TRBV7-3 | TGTGCCAGCAGCCCCCATCGGGCGGGAGGATCAGATACGCAGTATTTT | CASSPHRAGGSDTQYF
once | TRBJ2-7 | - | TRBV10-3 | TGTGCCATCAGTGACAGGGTGGCCTACGAGCAGTACTTC | CAISDRVAYEQYF